This T cell receptor (beta chain) comes out of a study of shared clonotypes between healthy human individuals. At the level of the study: Every donor yielded three CD4 naive, three CD4 memory, two CD8 naive and one CD8 memory plate. Points from the study as a whole: What rarefaction showed was incomplete sorted-subset sequencing despite large depth.

The authors loaded roughly 200 ng DNA, about 30,000 T cell genomes, into sorted-subset replicate PCRs. Profiled with immunoSEQ multiplex PCR; TCRdb holds only in-frame clones, not every one. The sample has 600,000 to 700,000 clones; 73% are singletons. Worth noting for this clone: Its target is unknown.

This TCR was recovered from a woman aged 25 to 39 in good health. Sequencing used memory CD4+ T cells sorted from blood. Specified subset: CD45RA-negative fraction.

CDR3 loop: CASSADRGGPYEQYF. CDR3 DNA: TGTGCCAGCAGTGCCGACAGGGGTGGCCCCTACGAGCAGTACTTC. The rearrangement links TRBV27 to TRBJ2-7, with 8 nucleotides matching TRBD1. The V gene end was trimmed by 5 bases and the J gene end by 2 bases; junction bases not matched to a gene: 8. Germline CDR1 MNHEY, CDR2 SMNVEV (reference sequence). This CDR3 spans 15 amino acids.